This T cell receptor beta chain was identified in a study of blood T cells in healthy people across ages. Peripheral blood from each donor was collected in a volume of about 9.9 milliliters. Using a J-beta primer mix together with a sample-barcoded 5' primer, a second PCR was run for roughly 6 to 12 cycles. From the 5' RACE reads, TCRdb called clonotypes with MiXCR, one entry per CDR3 protein. The sample carries 650,000 to 800,000 distinct CDR3 sequences, under 55% recorded once. The material sequenced was blood. The source is a man in his 60s in good health.

The CDR3 DNA follows: TGTGCCAGCGGAGACACTGAAACAGATACGCAGTATTTT. Residues: CASGDTETDTQYF. The gene calls are TRBV6-1 and TRBJ2-3; D is uncertain. The CDR3 is 13 residues long. The germline CDR1 and CDR2 sequences are MNHNS and SASEGT. V was shortened by 8 bases and J by 3 bases, with 12 bases between the two germline ends.